These T cell receptor beta chains were read from a single sample in a study of siplizumab effects on memory and regulatory T cells. Profiled with immunoSEQ multiplex PCR; TCRdb holds only in-frame clones, not every one. The sample has around 100,000 clones; approximately 94% are singletons. The sample was non-Treg CD4+ T cells sorted from blood. These receptors were collected from a human donor in good health. Both conserved end residues are part of each CDR3. Fields, in order: clone size, J gene, D gene, V gene, CDR3 DNA, CDR3 protein. D genes are given only for firm matches. Clone size is given for some rows only: seen once, a few or many times, or a class if the clone is expanded.

.,TRBJ2-2,.,TRBV6-1,TGTGCCAGCAGTGAAGCGCGGAGCGGGGAGCTGTTTTTT,CASSEARSGELFF
.,TRBJ1-1,.,TRBV6-5,TGTGCCAGCAGTTACCCGACAGGGAACACTGAAGCTTTCTTT,CASSYPTGNTEAFF
.,TRBJ1-1,.,TRBV28,TGTGCCAGCAGTTCCTTAATGAACACTGAAGCTTTCTTT,CASSSLMNTEAFF
.,TRBJ2-3,TRBD1,TRBV19,TGTGCCAGTAGTATATCTGGGGGACAGCCTTATTCGGATACGCAGTATTTT,CASSISGGQPYSDTQYF
.,TRBJ1-2,.,TRBV29-1,TGCAGCGTTGAGTTCCCAGGGGCAGACTATGGCTACACCTTC,CSVEFPGADYGYTF
.,TRBJ1-3,.,TRBV28,TGTGCCAGCAGTTTAAGTAAAACAAGGGCCTCTGGAAACACCATATATTTT,CASSLSKTRASGNTIYF
once,TRBJ2-3,TRBD2,TRBV19,TGTGCCAGTAGTATTAAGGCTAGCGGAGATACGCAGTATTTT,CASSIKASGDTQYF
few,TRBJ1-1,.,TRBV6-5,TGTGCCAGCAGTTACGGGACGATGAACACTGAAGCTTTCTTT,CASSYGTMNTEAFF
.,TRBJ2-2,.,TRBV6-4,TGTGCCACATGGGGATACTGGGGTGACACCGGGGAGCTGTTTTTT,CATWGYWGDTGELFF
.,TRBJ1-1,.,TRBV5-1,TGCGCCAGCAGCTTGGAGGGGTTCTCAAACACTGAAGCTTTCTTT,CASSLEGFSNTEAFF
.,TRBJ2-3,TRBD1,TRBV11-3,TGTGCCAGCAGCGCCCGGGACAGGGATTTGTATTTT,CASSARDRDLYF
.,TRBJ2-1,.,TRBV4-2,TGTGCCAGCAGCCCGACTGGGAGCTCCTACAATGAGCAGTTCTTC,CASSPTGSSYNEQFF
.,TRBJ2-1,TRBD2,TRBV2,TGTGCCAGTGCGGGACTAGCGGGCCTCAGCTCCTACAATGAGCAGTTCTTC,CASAGLAGLSSYNEQFF
.,TRBJ2-7,TRBD1,TRBV2,TGTGCCAGCCGGGACAGGGGCTACGAGCAGTACTTC,CASRDRGYEQYF
.,TRBJ2-4,TRBD2,TRBV2,TGTGCCAGCAGTGGGGAGGGTTGGGCCAAAAACATTCAGTACTTC,CASSGEGWAKNIQYF
.,TRBJ1-3,.,TRBV5-1,TGCGCCAGCAGCCTGTCCCCCACAGTCTTTGGAAACACCATATATTTT,CASSLSPTVFGNTIYF
.,TRBJ2-7,.,TRBV6-5,TGTGCCAGCAGTTACCCGGGGGTTTCCGAGCAGTACTTC,CASSYPGVSEQYF
.,TRBJ1-3,.,TRBV5-1,TGCGCCAGCAGCTTGGCCGAGAGCGGTGGAAACACCATATATTTT,CASSLAESGGNTIYF
.,TRBJ1-1,.,TRBV29-1,TGCAGCGTATACACGAACACTGAAGCTTTCTTT,CSVYTNTEAFF
.,TRBJ2-1,TRBD1,TRBV5-4,TGTGCCAGCAGCTTGACAGGGGGCAATGAGCAGTTCTTC,CASSLTGGNEQFF
.,TRBJ2-2,.,TRBV2,TGTGCCAGCAGTGAAGTCCGGGCGCGGAGGACCGGGGAGCTGTTTTTT,CASSEVRARRTGELFF
.,TRBJ2-1,.,TRBV10-1,TGCGCCAGCAGTGAGTCGTGGGGGGTACAGTTCTTC,CASSESWGVQFF
.,TRBJ2-3,.,TRBV25-1,TGTGCCAGCAGTAAGCCCTTAGGGAGCACAGATACGCAGTATTTT,CASSKPLGSTDTQYF
.,TRBJ2-5,TRBD2,TRBV27,TGTGCCAGCGGCGGGAGTCGGGAGACCCAGTACTTC,CASGGSRETQYF